This TCR beta chain emerged from a study of breast tumors, draining lymph nodes, adjacent tissues. Study-wide results and caveats: Data fit most tumor T cells coming from lymph node, expanding in tumor. Compared with basal-like, luminal-like tumors shared significantly more repertoire with nontumor tissue. Tumors had less TCR diversity than lymph nodes, more than nontumor tissue. Data only fit, rather than demonstrated, lymph node origin of most tumor T cells.

The CDR3 is 15 residues long. Germline CDR1 and CDR2: MNHNY and SVGAGI (reference sequence). Trimming stripped 7 bases from V and 2 bases from J, with 15 bases between. MiXCR was run by TCRdb on the multiplex PCR reads, yielding one entry per CDR3 protein. The sample lists some 130,000 distinct CDR3 sequences; approximately 20% were seen once. Samples came from axillary lymph nodes draining the breast cancer. About this clonotype: As yet, its antigen is unknown. Just one base apart from a much larger clone, this may be a read error.

Material for sequencing was axillary lymph node tissue. The genes are TRBV6-6 and TRBJ2-1; D perhaps matches TRBD1 (6 bases). This receptor was identified in a female donor with breast cancer. Some clones in this sample may be carry-over from other donors' samples. For the CDR3, the DNA is TGTGCCAGCATCGAAGGACAGTCTGCCTACAATGAGCAGTTCTTC. Amino acid sequence: CASIEGQSAYNEQFF.